The rows below give T cell receptor beta chains drawn from one sample of a study of CD8+ T cells in alopecia areata. Clones were read by immunoSEQ multiplex PCR, and TCRdb kept only the in-frame ones, dropping some. The repertoire holds more than 75,000 clones, with 41% as singletons. Sequenced material: CD4+ T cells sorted from blood. The receptors originated from a human donor with alopecia areata. The CDR3 runs from the conserved cysteine through the conserved F or W. The D gene is left open where the match is weak. The size of a clone is reported for some rows only, either as once, few or many, or as a class for expanded clones.

>TRBV4-3|few|TRBD2|TRBJ2-2
TGCGCCAGCAGCCAAGGATTCGGGGGGGCGAACACCGGGGAGCTGTTTTTT
CASSQGFGGANTGELFF
>TRBV2|once|NA|TRBJ1-5
TGTGCCAGCAGTGACAGGAGCAATCAGCCCCAGCATTTT
CASSDRSNQPQHF
>TRBV11-2|NA|NA|TRBJ2-7
TGTGCCAGCAGCTGGGCCCCGGGACTGTACGAGCAGTACTTC
CASSWAPGLYEQYF
>TRBV20-1|NA|NA|TRBJ2-5
TGCAGTGCTAGCGGGCAACGTGGGAAGAACTTC
CSASGQRGKNF
>TRBV6-4|few|NA|TRBJ2-3
TGTGCCAGCAGCGTGGGGCGGGGAAGCACAGATACGCAGTATTTT
CASSVGRGSTDTQYF
>TRBV5-4|NA|NA|TRBJ2-3
TGTGCCAGCAGCTCGCCAGGTGGGGGAGATACGCAGTATTTT
CASSSPGGGDTQYF
>TRBV27|NA|NA|TRBJ2-2
TGTGCCAGCAGTTTCAGTCAACAGGCTAGCGGGGAGCTGTTTTTT
CASSFSQQASGELFF
>TRBV5-4|NA|TRBD2|TRBJ2-2
TGTGCCAGCAGCTTGGCCAAGACTAGCGCAAAGAACACCGGGGAGCTGTTTTTT
CASSLAKTSAKNTGELFF
>TRBV28|NA|TRBD1|TRBJ2-7
TGTGCCAGCAGTTTTTGGTCCCGGGACAGGGTTGAGCAGTACTTC
CASSFWSRDRVEQYF
>TRBV7-9|NA|NA|TRBJ2-3
TGTGCCAGCAGCCTGGCCAGGGGCACAGATACGCAGTATTTT
CASSLARGTDTQYF
>TRBV27|NA|NA|TRBJ2-7
TGTGCCAGCAGTTTATTTCCAGACTCCTACGAGCAGTACTTC
CASSLFPDSYEQYF
>TRBV7-6|few|NA|TRBJ2-1
TGTGCCAGCAGGGGTACTAGGGACAATGAGCAGTTCTTC
CASRGTRDNEQFF
>TRBV5-4|NA|NA|TRBJ2-1
TGTGCCAGCAGCTTCCGGGACTCCTACAATGAGCAGTTCTTC
CASSFRDSYNEQFF
>TRBV30|NA|NA|TRBJ2-3
TGTGCCTGGAGTGATGGCAGCACAGATACGCAGTATTTT
CAWSDGSTDTQYF
>TRBV20-1|NA|NA|TRBJ1-3
TGCAGTGCTCCGCACGGAAACACCATATATTTT
CSAPHGNTIYF
>TRBV4-1|few|TRBD2|TRBJ2-2
TGCGCCAGCAGCCAAGGGACTAGCGGTTACACCGGGGAGCTGTTTTTT
CASSQGTSGYTGELFF
>TRBV5-1|NA|NA|TRBJ2-5
TGCGCCAGCAGCTTGGGGCAGATGAAACAGACCCAGTACTTC
CASSLGQMKQTQYF
>TRBV29-1|few|NA|TRBJ2-3
TGCAGCGTTGAAACTGGGCTAGCCATAGATACGCAGTATTTT
CSVETGLAIDTQYF
>TRBV29-1|NA|NA|TRBJ2-7
TGCAGCGTTGCAAGAGGATCTTCCTACGAGCAGTACTTC
CSVARGSSYEQYF
>TRBV2|few|TRBD1|TRBJ1-1
TGTGCCAGCAGTAAGACAGGGTCGACTGAAGCTTTCTTT
CASSKTGSTEAFF
>TRBV15|NA|NA|TRBJ1-2
TGTGCCACCAGCAGAGATCGGCCCGGTGGCTACACCTTC
CATSRDRPGGYTF
>TRBV7-2|many|NA|TRBJ2-3
TGTGCCAGCAGCCCCAGCCCCGCCGCCCTTTCCTTTAGCACAGATACGCAGTATTTT
CASSPSPAALSFSTDTQYF
>TRBV7-2|few|TRBD2|TRBJ2-3
TGTGCCAGCAGGTCAGGGTCTGGGACTAGTCGATATACGCAGTATTTT
CASRSGSGTSRYTQYF
>TRBV7-2|NA|TRBD1|TRBJ2-7
TGTGCCAGCAGCTTAGTCTCCCCAGGGACAGGACTATCCTACGAGCAGTACTTC
CASSLVSPGTGLSYEQYF
>TRBV7-2|few|TRBD2|TRBJ2-3
TGTGCCAGCAGCTTACTAGCGGGAGGGTTGGGCACAGATACGCAGTATTTT
CASSLLAGGLGTDTQYF
>TRBV4-3|NA|NA|TRBJ2-2
TGCGCCAGCAGCCAAGAACGCGTTATCCCCGGGGAGCTGTTTTTT
CASSQERVIPGELFF
>TRBV4-3|few|NA|TRBJ2-3
TGCGCCAGCAGCCAAGAGTGGACGGATAACACAGATACGCAGTATTTT
CASSQEWTDNTDTQYF
>TRBV6-5|NA|NA|TRBJ2-2
TGTGCCAGCAGTTACGCGGAACACACCGGGGAGCTGTTTTTT
CASSYAEHTGELFF
>TRBV29-1|NA|NA|TRBJ1-2
TGCAGCGTTGATGCCCAGGGTCTCGACTATGGCTACACCTTC
CSVDAQGLDYGYTF
>TRBV4-1|few|TRBD1|TRBJ2-1
TGCGCCAGCAGCCAATTTTCCGGGACAGGGAAGGTCGGTGAGCAGTTCTTC
CASSQFSGTGKVGEQFF
>TRBV28|few|NA|TRBJ2-3
TGTGCCAGCAGTTTATACCCTCCGACAGATACGCAGTATTTT
CASSLYPPTDTQYF
>TRBV7-8|few|NA|TRBJ2-5
TGTGCCAGCAGCAAAACTCGGGCTTTGGAGACCCAGTACTTC
CASSKTRALETQYF
>TRBV28|NA|NA|TRBJ1-5
TGTGCCAGCAGCCCAGCCCTTGACAATCAGCCCCAGCATTTT
CASSPALDNQPQHF
>TRBV5-1|few|NA|TRBJ2-1
TGCGCCAGCAGCTTGGATGTTAGCGACAATGAGCAGTTCTTC
CASSLDVSDNEQFF
>TRBV11-3|NA|NA|TRBJ2-2
TGTGCCAGCAGATCCAGGCCGAACACCGGGGAGCTGTTTTTT
CASRSRPNTGELFF
>TRBV29-1|NA|NA|TRBJ1-2
TGCAGCGGTCAGACAGGAGGGAGTGGCTACACCTTC
CSGQTGGSGYTF
>TRBV5-1|few|NA|TRBJ1-1
TGCGCCAGCAGCTTGGGTCGCCGTGAAGCTTTCTTT
CASSLGRREAFF
>TRBV7-2|once|TRBD1|TRBJ1-2
TGTGCCAGCAGCTTGAACAGGGGGCCCTACTATGGCTACACCTTC
CASSLNRGPYYGYTF
>TRBV18|NA|TRBD1|TRBJ2-4
TGTGCCAGCTCACCGGGACAGTTGCTAGTCAAAAACATTCAGTACTTC
CASSPGQLLVKNIQYF
>TRBV19|few|NA|TRBJ2-7
TGTGCCAGTAGTATGGGATTCTACGAGCAGTACTTC
CASSMGFYEQYF
>TRBV30|NA|NA|TRBJ2-7
TGTGCCTGGGCTCCAGGGCGCTACGAGCAGTACTTC
CAWAPGRYEQYF
>TRBV4-3|NA|NA|TRBJ1-1
TGCGCCAGCAGCTCACGGCAGAACACTGAAGCTTTCTTT
CASSSRQNTEAFF
>TRBV27|NA|TRBD2|TRBJ2-3
TGTGCCAGCAGTAAACTAGCGGTCACAGATACGCAGTATTTT
CASSKLAVTDTQYF
>TRBV5-1|once|TRBD1|TRBJ2-1
TGCGCCAGCAGCTTGACTAGATGGGGACAGGGCGCACGTGAGCAGTTCTTC
CASSLTRWGQGAREQFF
>TRBV29-1|NA|NA|TRBJ2-7
TGCAGCGTTGAAGATCCCTTGGGGGGACCCTACGAGCAGTACTTC
CSVEDPLGGPYEQYF
>TRBV28|NA|NA|TRBJ2-4
TGTGCCAGCAGTTCAGACAGCTTTGGGGGCATTCAGTACTTC
CASSSDSFGGIQYF
>TRBV5-4|NA|TRBD2|TRBJ2-1
TGTGCCAGCAGCTTGGGGGGGGCTAGCGGGAGTGAGCAGTTCTTC
CASSLGGASGSEQFF
>TRBV5-1|NA|NA|TRBJ2-1
TGCGCCAGCAGCCCGAACCTAGACGGTGAGCAGTTCTTC
CASSPNLDGEQFF
>TRBV11-2|few|NA|TRBJ2-5
TGTGCCAGCAGCTTTTCCGCGGGGCTGTACCAAGAGACCCAGTACTTC
CASSFSAGLYQETQYF
>TRBV5-6|NA|NA|TRBJ2-2
TGTGCCAGCAGCTTTGGCTGGGCTGTCACCGGGGAGCTGTTTTTT
CASSFGWAVTGELFF
>TRBV4-1|NA|NA|TRBJ1-5
TGCGCCAGCAGCCAAGACCCCAGAGGCCCCCAGCATTTT
CASSQDPRGPQHF
>TRBV11-2|NA|NA|TRBJ2-1
TGTGCCAGCAGCTTAGGGCAGAACAATGAGCAGTTCTTC
CASSLGQNNEQFF
>TRBV19|few|NA|TRBJ2-7
TGTGCCAGTAGTATCAATTCCGGGTCCTACGAGCAGTACTTC
CASSINSGSYEQYF
>TRBV4-1|few|NA|TRBJ2-7
TGCGCCAGCAGCCAGCCGGGGAGGAGTCGAACCTACGAGCAGTACTTC
CASSQPGRSRTYEQYF
>TRBV2|few|NA|TRBJ2-4
TGTGCCAGCAGTGTGATAGCCAAAAACATTCAGTACTTC
CASSVIAKNIQYF
>TRBV29-1|few|NA|TRBJ1-1
TGCAGCGTTGAGGTTGGCAGCTTGAGCACTGAAGCTTTCTTT
CSVEVGSLSTEAFF